These 17 T cell receptor beta chains were all obtained from the same sample, sequenced in a study of T cells in Graves' hyperthyroidism and ophthalmopathy. Amplified regions were TCR beta CDR3 sequences from RNA transcripts. With the HTBI primer set, the TCR CDR3 went through a first round of RT-PCR. In TCRdb, the multiplex PCR reads were re-called with MiXCR into one record per CDR3 protein. Here the sample spans over 700,000 distinct CDR3 sequences, roughly 37% being singletons. Input material: blood. The receptors here all came from a man in his late teens or twenties with Graves' hyperthyroidism.

The rearrangement links TRBV11-1 to TRBJ2-7; 7 bases align to TRBD1. The CDR3 extends over 19 amino acids. Trimming removed 4 bases from V and 3 bases from J; junction bases left unmatched: 21. CDR1 SGHAT and CDR2 FQDESV come from the germline V gene (reference sequence). The CDR3 spells CASSSGTVLMWGAGYEQYF. The CDR3 coding sequence is TGTGCCAGCAGCTCCGGGACAGTCTTAATGTGGGGAGCCGGCTACGAGCAGTACTTC.

This chain joins TRBV14 and TRBJ2-7, with 9 positions matching TRBD1. Germline V gene data show CDR1 as SGHDN and CDR2 as FVKESK. The V segment lost 3 bases and the J segment 5 bases; nucleotides outside the gene matches: 8. CDR3 size: 15 residues. Written as DNA, the CDR3 is TGTGCCAGCAGCCAGGGGACAGGGTACACCCACGAGCAGTACTTC. It is translated as CASSQGTGYTHEQYF.

The sample holds a few counts of this clonotype. The gene calls are TRBV12-3 or TRBV12-4 and TRBJ2-2; 8 bases line up with TRBD2. There are 15 residues in the CDR3. V dropped 5 bases and J dropped 5; count of bases not matched to a gene: 7. CDR3 region: CASSPGRAATGELFF. Here the CDR3 DNA reads TGTGCCAGCAGTCCCGGGAGGGCGGCGACCGGGGAGCTGTTTTTT.

This chain joins TRBV5-1 and TRBJ1-1, with D perhaps TRBD1 (5 bases). This CDR3 region has 16 residues. With 4 bases removed from V and 3 bases from J, the gap between germline ends came to 19 bases. CDR1 and CDR2 (germline): SGHRS, YFSETQ. For the CDR3, the DNA is TGCGCCAGCAGCCCGGGGGACCGACTCACGGACACTGAAGCTTTCTTT. Protein product: CASSPGDRLTDTEAFF.

This chain connects TRBV5-1 to TRBJ1-1, with D possibly matching TRBD1 (6 bases). The CDR3 contains 16 residues. The ends were cut back, 4 bases at V and 1 base at J, with 17 bases in the middle. Germline V gene sequence: CDR1 SGHRS, CDR2 YFSETQ. The CDR3 is CASSGGAGTSNTEAFF. The CDR3 bases are TGCGCCAGCAGCGGGGGAGCCGGGACATCGAACACTGAAGCTTTCTTT. Combining the CDR3 with reference TRBV5-1 and TRBJ1-1 gives the whole variable domain KAGVTQTPRYLIKTRGQQVTLSCSPISGHRSVSWYQQTPGQGLQFLFEYFSETQRNKGNFPGRFSGRQFSNSRSEMNVSTLELGDSALYLCASSGGAGTSNTEAFFGQGTRLTVV.

This clonotype was picked up one time. The gene calls are TRBV19 and TRBJ1-2; TRBD1 aligns across 8 bases. CDR1 LNHDA and CDR2 SQIVND come from the germline V gene (reference sequence). The CDR3 has 13 residues. J lost 4 bases, V lost 9 bases, and 7 bases had no gene match. The CDR3 is CASAGTGSYGYTF. Here the CDR3 DNA reads TGTGCCAGCGCCGGGACAGGCTCCTATGGCTACACCTTC.

The V and J genes are TRBV5-5 and TRBJ1-1; D is unresolved. V was clipped by 4 bases and J by 3 bases, with 16 bases between them. The germline V gene encodes CDR1 SGHKS and CDR2 YYEKEE (reference sequence). This CDR3 has 15 amino acids. CDR3 nucleotides: TGTGCCAGCAGCCCCCGCCGAAGGGAGGACACTGAAGCTTTCTTT. It is translated as CASSPRRREDTEAFF.

This clonotype was counted a few times. A much bigger clone sits one base away, suggesting this may be a read error. The rearrangement uses TRBV25-1 and TRBJ2-2; weak D call: TRBD2 (6 bases). Germline V lookup: CDR1 MGHDK, CDR2 SYGVNS. V lost 6 bases to trimming and J lost 5 bases, with 16 bases between them. CDR3 length: 15 amino acids. The CDR3 region is CASSDNGEATGELFF. DNA for the CDR3: TGTGCCAGCAGCGATAATGGGGAGGCGACCGGGGAGCTGTTTTTT.

V is TRBV7-9 and J is TRBJ1-4, with unresolved D. V was shortened by 5 bases and J by 5 bases, with 15 bases between the two germline ends. From germline, CDR1 is SEHNR and CDR2 FQNEAQ (reference sequence). The CDR3 contains 15 residues. The CDR3 sequence: CASSPRRENNEKLFF. The CDR3 DNA is TGTGCCAGCAGCCCCCGACGGGAGAACAATGAAAAACTGTTTTTT.

The table lists this clonotype with many counts. The gene calls are TRBV29-1 and TRBJ1-4; perhaps TRBD1 as D (5 bases). This CDR3 has 14 residues. Germline V gene lookup returns CDR1 SQVTM and CDR2 ANQGSEA. V was trimmed by 1 base and J by 1 base, leaving 7 bases between them. CDR3 residues: CSVEGGKTNEKLFF. Here the CDR3 DNA reads TGCAGCGTTGAAGGGGGCAAAACTAATGAAAAACTGTTTTTT.

This clonotype has just a few counts. This chain connects TRBV19 to TRBJ2-2; 13 bases are shared with TRBD2. Per germline, CDR1 LNHDA and CDR2 SQIVND (reference sequence). The CDR3 loop spans 16 amino acids. Losses at the gene ends were 6 bases for V and 7 bases for J; bases not matched to a gene: 8. DNA of the CDR3: TGTGCCAGTAGCGGTACTAGCGGGAGGGCCAACGGGGAGCTGTTTTTT. It yields the protein CASSGTSGRANGELFF.

This clonotype was found many times. The chain couples TRBV7-3 to TRBJ1-6; maybe TRBD1 (6 bases). Germline V gene data show CDR1 as SGHTA and CDR2 as FQGTGA. The CDR3 has 15 residues. The V end lost 2 bases, the J end lost 4 bases, and 9 bases lay between the germline ends. CDR3 nucleotides: TGTGCCAGCAGCTTAGCAGGGGCTTATAATTCACCCCTCCACTTT. Protein: CASSLAGAYNSPLHF.

This clonotype has at least ten counts. The chain links TRBV19 to TRBJ1-2, with D uncertain. Germline CDR1 reads LNHDA; CDR2 reads SQIVND (reference sequence). The V end lost 5 bases, the J end lost 6 bases, and 16 bases lay between the germline ends. This CDR3 has 14 residues. CDR3 DNA sequence: TGTGCCAGTAGTCCAGGTGGAGGGTACCATGGCTACACCTTC. Translating gives CASSPGGGYHGYTF.

The chain is built from TRBV7-2 and TRBJ2-7, with 7 bases matching TRBD2. Germline trimming cut 1 base from V and 4 bases from J; bases unmatched to any gene: 7. The CDR3 runs to 15 residues. Germline CDR1 and CDR2: SGHTA and FQGNSA. The CDR3 loop reads CASSLESGTKYEQYF. The CDR3 bases are TGTGCCAGCAGCTTAGAGAGCGGGACGAAATACGAGCAGTACTTC.

This clonotype was detected a few times. The chain recombines TRBV10-3 with TRBJ1-2; possibly TRBD1 for D (6 bases). The CDR3 loop spans 17 amino acids. V lost 0 bases and J lost 0, with 14 bases in between. Germline assignment: CDR1 ENHRY and CDR2 SYGVKD. Here the CDR3 DNA reads TGTGCCATCAGTGAGTCGGACAGTAACCGAGCTAACTATGGCTACACCTTC. Translation gives CAISESDSNRANYGYTF.

This clonotype was seen once. The rearrangement uses TRBV2 and TRBJ2-1, with TRBD2 matching 13 bases. The CDR3 extends over 15 amino acids. The V segment lost 3 bases and the J segment 6 bases; nucleotides outside the gene matches: 2. CDR1 SNHLY and CDR2 FYNNEI come from the germline V gene. CDR3 sequence reads: CASSEWTSGSNEQFF. CDR3 nucleotides: TGTGCCAGCAGTGAGTGGACTAGCGGGAGCAATGAGCAGTTCTTC.

This chain connects TRBV19 to TRBJ1-6; 8 nucleotides line up with TRBD1. The V gene's germline CDR1 is LNHDA and CDR2 SQIVND (reference sequence). The CDR3 runs 14 residues. V gave up 7 bases and J gave up 10 bases; unmatched junction bases: 9. In DNA form, the CDR3 reads TGTGCCAGTACCGCGGACAGGGCAAACTCACCCCTCCACTTT. Translated: CASTADRANSPLHF. Supplemented by reference TRBV19 and TRBJ1-6, the full variable domain reads DGGITQSPKYLFRKEGQNVTLSCEQNLNHDAMYWYRQDPGQGLRLIYYSQIVNDFQKGDIAEGYSVSREKKESFPLTVTSAQKNPTAFYLCASTADRANSPLHFGNGTRLTVT.